The present TCR beta chain was sequenced within a study of cytomegalovirus exposure and HLA in healthy donors. Study-level information: Samples from HLA-typed donors yielded around 85 million unique TCRs in an early data release. Among the roughly 400 genotyped donors, approximately 81% were placed in the Caucasian-associated ancestry cluster.

V was pared by 3 bases and J by 4 bases, with 14 bases between. Germline V gene lookup returns CDR1 SGHRS and CDR2 YFSETQ. This CDR3 spans 14 amino acids. PCR was performed using 60 Vbeta and 13 Jbeta primers. This table comes from immunoSEQ multiplex PCR, and its TCRdb copy is limited to in-frame clones, with some not included. The sample contains about 100,000 clones, roughly 75% of which appear only once. Study-level findings and limits: By HLA locus, TCR association rates varied in a later analysis, with DRB1 showing the most and HLA-C the fewest. An analysis that came later showed most CMV-associated TCR beta chains appearing HLA-restricted.

This clone was counted once. Its specificity is unknown. Input material: PBMCs. The chain uses TRBV5-1 and TRBJ2-7; tentatively, D is TRBD1 (6 bases). This TCR was recovered from a woman aged 60-75 years in good health and CMV-seronegative. CDR3 coding DNA: TGCGCCAGCAGCTCGGCCTCCGACAGGTACGAGCAGTACTTC. Its protein product is CASSSASDRYEQYF. The full variable domain, with the rest looked up from reference TRBV5-1 and TRBJ2-7, is KAGVTQTPRYLIKTRGQQVTLSCSPISGHRSVSWYQQTPGQGLQFLFEYFSETQRNKGNFPGRFSGRQFSNSRSEMNVSTLELGDSALYLCASSSASDRYEQYFGPGTRLTVT.